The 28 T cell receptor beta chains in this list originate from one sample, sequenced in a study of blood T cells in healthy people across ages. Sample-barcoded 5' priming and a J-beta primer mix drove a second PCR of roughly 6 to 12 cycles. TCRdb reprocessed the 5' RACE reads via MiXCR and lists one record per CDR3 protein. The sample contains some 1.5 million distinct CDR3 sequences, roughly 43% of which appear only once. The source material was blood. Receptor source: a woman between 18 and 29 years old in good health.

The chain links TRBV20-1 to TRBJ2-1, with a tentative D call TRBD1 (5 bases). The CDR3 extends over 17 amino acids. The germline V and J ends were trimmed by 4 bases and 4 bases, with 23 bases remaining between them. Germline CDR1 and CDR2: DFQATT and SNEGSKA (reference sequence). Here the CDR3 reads CSAIPFLEAGKYNEQFF. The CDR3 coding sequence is TGCAGTGCTATTCCTTTCCTAGAGGCAGGGAAATACAATGAGCAGTTCTTC.

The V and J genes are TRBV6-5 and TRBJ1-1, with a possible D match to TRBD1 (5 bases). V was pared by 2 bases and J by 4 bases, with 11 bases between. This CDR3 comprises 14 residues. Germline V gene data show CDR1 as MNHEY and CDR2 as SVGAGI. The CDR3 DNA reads TGTGCCAGCAGTTACCTTGGGGGTAGCACTGAAGCTTTCTTT. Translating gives CASSYLGGSTEAFF.

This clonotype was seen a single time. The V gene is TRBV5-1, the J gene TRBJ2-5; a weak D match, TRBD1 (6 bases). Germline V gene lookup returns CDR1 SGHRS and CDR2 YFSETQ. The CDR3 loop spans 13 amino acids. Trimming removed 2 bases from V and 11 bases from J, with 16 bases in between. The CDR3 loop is CASSLNQGNEQYF. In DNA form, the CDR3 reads TGCGCCAGCAGCTTAAACCAGGGGAATGAGCAGTACTTC.

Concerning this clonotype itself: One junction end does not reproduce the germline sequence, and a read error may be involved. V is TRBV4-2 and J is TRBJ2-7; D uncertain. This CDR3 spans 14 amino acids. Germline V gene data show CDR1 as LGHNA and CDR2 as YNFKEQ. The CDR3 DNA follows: TGTACCAGCAGCCAAGATTCAACTATCTATGAGCAGTACTTC. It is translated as CTSSQDSTIYEQYF.

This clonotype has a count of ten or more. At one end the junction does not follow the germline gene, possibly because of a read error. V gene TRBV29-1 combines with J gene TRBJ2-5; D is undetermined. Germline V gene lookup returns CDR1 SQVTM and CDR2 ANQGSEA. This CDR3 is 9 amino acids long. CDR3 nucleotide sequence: TGCAGCGTTCAAGAGACCCAGTACTTC. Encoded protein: CSVQETQYF.

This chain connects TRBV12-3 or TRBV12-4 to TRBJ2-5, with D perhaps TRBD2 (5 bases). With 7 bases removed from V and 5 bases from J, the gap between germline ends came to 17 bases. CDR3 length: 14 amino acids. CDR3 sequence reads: CASTTGFSWETQYF. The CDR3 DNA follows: TGTGCCAGCACAACGGGATTCTCGTGGGAGACCCAGTACTTC.

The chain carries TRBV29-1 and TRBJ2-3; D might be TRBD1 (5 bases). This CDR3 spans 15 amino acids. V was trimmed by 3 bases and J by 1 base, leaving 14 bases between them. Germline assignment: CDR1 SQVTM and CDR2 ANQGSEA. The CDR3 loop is CSVDGDRARTDTQYF. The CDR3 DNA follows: TGCAGCGTTGATGGAGACAGAGCCCGCACAGATACGCAGTATTTT.

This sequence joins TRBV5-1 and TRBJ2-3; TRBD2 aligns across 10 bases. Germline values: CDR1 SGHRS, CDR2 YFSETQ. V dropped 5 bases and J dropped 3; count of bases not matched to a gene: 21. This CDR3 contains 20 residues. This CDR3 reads CASSRLYRTSGTPGTDTQYF. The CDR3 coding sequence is TGCGCCAGCAGTCGACTTTACCGGACTAGCGGAACCCCGGGGACAGATACGCAGTATTTT.

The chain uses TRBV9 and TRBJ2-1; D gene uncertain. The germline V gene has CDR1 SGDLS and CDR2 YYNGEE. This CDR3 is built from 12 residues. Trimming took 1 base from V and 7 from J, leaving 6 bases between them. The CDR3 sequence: CASSVTSNEQFF. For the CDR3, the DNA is TGTGCCAGCAGCGTAACGAGTAATGAGCAGTTCTTC.

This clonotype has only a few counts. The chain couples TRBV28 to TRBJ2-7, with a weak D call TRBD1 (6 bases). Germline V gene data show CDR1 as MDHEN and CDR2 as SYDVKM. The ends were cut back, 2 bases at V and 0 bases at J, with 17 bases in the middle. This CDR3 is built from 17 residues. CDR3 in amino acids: CASSLRLRTASSYEQYF. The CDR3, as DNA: TGTGCCAGCAGTTTACGCCTCCGGACAGCTAGCTCCTACGAGCAGTACTTC.

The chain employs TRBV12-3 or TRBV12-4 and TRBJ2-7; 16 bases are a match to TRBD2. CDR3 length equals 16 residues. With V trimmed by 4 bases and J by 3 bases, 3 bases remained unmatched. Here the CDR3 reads CASSSGTSGRVYEQYF. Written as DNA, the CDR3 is TGTGCCAGCAGTTCGGGGACTAGCGGGAGGGTCTACGAGCAGTACTTC.

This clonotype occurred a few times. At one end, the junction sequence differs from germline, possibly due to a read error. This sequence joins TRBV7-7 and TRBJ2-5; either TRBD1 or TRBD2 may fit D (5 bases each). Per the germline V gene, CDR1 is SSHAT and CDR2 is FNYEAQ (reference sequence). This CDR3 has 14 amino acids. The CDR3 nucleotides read TGTGCTAGCAGCCCGACCGGGACCCAAGAGACCCAGTACTTC. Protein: CASSPTGTQETQYF.

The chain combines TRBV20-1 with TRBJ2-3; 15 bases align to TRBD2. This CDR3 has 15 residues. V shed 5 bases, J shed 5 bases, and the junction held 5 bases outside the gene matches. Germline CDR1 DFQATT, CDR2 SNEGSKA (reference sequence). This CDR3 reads CSARTSGRAIDTQYF. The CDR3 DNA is TGCAGTGCTCGGACTAGCGGGAGGGCCATAGATACGCAGTATTTT.

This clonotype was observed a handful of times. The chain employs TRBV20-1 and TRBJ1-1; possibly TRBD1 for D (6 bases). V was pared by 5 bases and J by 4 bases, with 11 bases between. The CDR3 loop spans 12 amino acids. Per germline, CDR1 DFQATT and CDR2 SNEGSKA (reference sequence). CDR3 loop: CSADQGTTEAFF. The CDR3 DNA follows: TGCAGTGCTGATCAGGGGACCACTGAAGCTTTCTTT.

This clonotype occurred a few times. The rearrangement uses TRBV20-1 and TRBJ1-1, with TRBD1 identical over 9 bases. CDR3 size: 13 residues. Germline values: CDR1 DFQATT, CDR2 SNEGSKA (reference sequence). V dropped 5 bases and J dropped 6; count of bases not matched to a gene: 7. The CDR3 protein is CSAPVQGAPEAFF. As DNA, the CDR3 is TGCAGTGCTCCGGTACAGGGGGCCCCTGAAGCTTTCTTT.

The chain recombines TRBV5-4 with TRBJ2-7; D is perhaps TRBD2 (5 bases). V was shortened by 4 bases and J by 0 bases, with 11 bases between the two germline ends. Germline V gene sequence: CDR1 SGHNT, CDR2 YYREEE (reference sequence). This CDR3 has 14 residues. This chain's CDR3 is CASSPEGDSYEQYF. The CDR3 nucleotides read TGTGCCAGCAGCCCCGAGGGAGACTCCTACGAGCAGTACTTC.

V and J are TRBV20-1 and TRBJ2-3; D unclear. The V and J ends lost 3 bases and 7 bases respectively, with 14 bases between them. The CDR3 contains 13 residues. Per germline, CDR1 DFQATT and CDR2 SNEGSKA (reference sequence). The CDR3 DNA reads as TGCAGTGCTAGGTCAACTTTGTACCATACGCAGTATTTT. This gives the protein CSARSTLYHTQYF.

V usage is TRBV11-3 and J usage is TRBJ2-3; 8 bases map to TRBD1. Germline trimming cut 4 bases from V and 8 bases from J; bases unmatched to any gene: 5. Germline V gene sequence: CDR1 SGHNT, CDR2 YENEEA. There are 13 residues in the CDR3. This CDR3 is CASSSPGQVTQYF. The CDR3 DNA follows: TGTGCCAGCAGCTCCCCGGGACAGGTTACGCAGTATTTT.

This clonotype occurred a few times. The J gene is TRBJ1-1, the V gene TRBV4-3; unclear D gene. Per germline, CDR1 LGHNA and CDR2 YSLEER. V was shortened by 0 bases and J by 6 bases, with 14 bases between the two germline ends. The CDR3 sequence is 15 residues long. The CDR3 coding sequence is TGCGCCAGCAGCCAAGATCTGGGGTCGCTCGCTGAAGCTTTCTTT. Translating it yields CASSQDLGSLAEAFF.

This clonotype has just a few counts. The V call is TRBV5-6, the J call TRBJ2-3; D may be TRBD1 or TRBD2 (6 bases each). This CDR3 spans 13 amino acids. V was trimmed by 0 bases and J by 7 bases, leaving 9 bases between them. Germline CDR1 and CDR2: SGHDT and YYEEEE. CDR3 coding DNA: TGTGCCAGCAGCTTGGGCGGGACACATACGCAGTATTTT. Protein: CASSLGGTHTQYF.

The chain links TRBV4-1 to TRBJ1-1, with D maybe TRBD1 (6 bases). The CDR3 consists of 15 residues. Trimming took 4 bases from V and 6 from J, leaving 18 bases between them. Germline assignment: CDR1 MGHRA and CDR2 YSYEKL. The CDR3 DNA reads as TGCGCCAGCAGCCGGAGGGCAGGGGAGTTTGCTGAAGCTTTCTTT. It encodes CASSRRAGEFAEAFF.

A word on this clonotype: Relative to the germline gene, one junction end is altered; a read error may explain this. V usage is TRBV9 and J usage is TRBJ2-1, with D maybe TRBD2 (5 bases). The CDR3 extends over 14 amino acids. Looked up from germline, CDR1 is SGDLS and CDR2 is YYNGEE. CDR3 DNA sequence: TGTTCCAGCAGCCCCTCCTTCGGGGAGAGTGAGCAGTTCTTC. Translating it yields CSSSPSFGESEQFF.

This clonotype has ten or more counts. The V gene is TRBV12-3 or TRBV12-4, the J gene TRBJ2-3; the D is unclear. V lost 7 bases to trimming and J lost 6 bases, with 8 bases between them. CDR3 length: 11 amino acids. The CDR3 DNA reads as TGTGCCAGCACCCTCGGGGATACGCAGTATTTT. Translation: CASTLGDTQYF.

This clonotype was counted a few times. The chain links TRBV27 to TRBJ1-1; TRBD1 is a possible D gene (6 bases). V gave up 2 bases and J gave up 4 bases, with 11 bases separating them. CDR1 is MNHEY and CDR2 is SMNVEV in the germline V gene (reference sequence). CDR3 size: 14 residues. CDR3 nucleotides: TGTGCCAGCAGTTTAGGGGGCTTTTCCACTGAAGCTTTCTTT. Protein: CASSLGGFSTEAFF.

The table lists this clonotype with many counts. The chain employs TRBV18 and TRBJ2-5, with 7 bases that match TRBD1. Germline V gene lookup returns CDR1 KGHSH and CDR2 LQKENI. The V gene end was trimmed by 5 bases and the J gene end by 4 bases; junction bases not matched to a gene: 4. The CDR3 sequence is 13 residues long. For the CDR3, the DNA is TGTGCCAGCTCATTACAGGGGAGAGAGACCCAGTACTTC. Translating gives CASSLQGRETQYF.

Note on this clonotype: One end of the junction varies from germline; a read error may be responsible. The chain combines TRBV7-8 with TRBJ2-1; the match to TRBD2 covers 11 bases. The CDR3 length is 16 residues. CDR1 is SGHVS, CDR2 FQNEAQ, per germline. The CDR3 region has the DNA TGTGCCAGCAGCTTAGCGGGACTAGCGGTACCCAATCAGCAGTTCTTC. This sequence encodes CASSLAGLAVPNQQFF.

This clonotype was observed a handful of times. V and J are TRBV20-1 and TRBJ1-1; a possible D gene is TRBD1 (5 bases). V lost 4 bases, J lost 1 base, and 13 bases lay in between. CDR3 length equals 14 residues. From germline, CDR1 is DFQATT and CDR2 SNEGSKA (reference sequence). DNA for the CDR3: TGCAGTGCTAAAGACAGCGTTACGAACACTGAAGCTTTCTTT. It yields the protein CSAKDSVTNTEAFF.

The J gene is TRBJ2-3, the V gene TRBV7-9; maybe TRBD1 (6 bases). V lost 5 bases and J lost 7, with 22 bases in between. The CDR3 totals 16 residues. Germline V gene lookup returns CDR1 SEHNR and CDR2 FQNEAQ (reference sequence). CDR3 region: CASSTGQIQLINTQYF. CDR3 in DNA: TGTGCCAGCAGCACAGGACAGATACAATTAATAAATACGCAGTATTTT.